This TCR beta chain is from a study of blood T cell repertoires in COVID-19. Study as a whole: From T cells, B-cell-depleted T cells, or PBMCs came the material, which was cDNA or gDNA.

Membership in each cohort depended on participant-reported clinical history. Germline loops: CDR1 MDHEN, CDR2 SYDVKM. V lost 5 bases, J lost 5 bases, and 9 bases stayed unmatched. The CDR3 contains 16 residues. Assay used: immunoSEQ multiplex PCR; TCRdb lists only in-frame clones, some missing. The sample has about 160,000 clones; around 85% are singletons. The TCR originated in a woman between 40 and 55 years old with acute COVID-19. This chain connects TRBV28 to TRBJ2-2; TRBD2 matches at 9 bases. The sample taken for sequencing was PBMCs or T cells enriched from blood (not recorded which). The CDR3 coding sequence is TGTGCCAGCAGTGTGGGAGGGACTAGCAATACCGGGGAGCTGTTTTTT. Translating gives CASSVGGTSNTGELFF.